This T cell receptor (beta chain) appears in the sequencing data of a study of T-cell reconstitution after alpha-beta-depleted transplantation in children. This clonotype was seen more than once but under ten times. V was shortened by 7 bases and J by 2 bases, with 16 bases between the two germline ends. Germline-derived CDR1 and CDR2 are KGHDR and SFDVKD. The CDR3 is made up of 16 amino acids. Preparation of the TCRbeta library involved a method that used unique molecular identifiers. TCRdb fed the PCR reads into MiXCR, producing one record per CDR3 protein. Of 200,000 to 250,000 distinct CDR3 sequences listed, under 9.5% are singletons.

The origin of this receptor is a human donor who donated a stem cell graft to a child with acute lymphoblastic leukemia. Material: PBMCs from the stem cell graft donor, obtained from the stem cell graft. The chain links TRBV24-1 to TRBJ2-2, with D perhaps given as TRBD1 or TRBD2 (6 bases each). CDR3 nucleotide sequence: TGTGCCACCAGCGGCGCGGGACAAACTAACACCGGGGAGCTGTTTTTT. Residues: CATSGAGQTNTGELFF.